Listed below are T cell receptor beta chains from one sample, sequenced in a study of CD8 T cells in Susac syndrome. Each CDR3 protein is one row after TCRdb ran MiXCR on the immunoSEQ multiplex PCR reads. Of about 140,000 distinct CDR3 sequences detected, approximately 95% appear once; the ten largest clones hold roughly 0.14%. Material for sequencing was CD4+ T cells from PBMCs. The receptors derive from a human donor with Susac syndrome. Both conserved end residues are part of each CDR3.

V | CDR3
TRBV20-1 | CSARYAQGLSGANVLTF
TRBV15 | CATSQGWDRVSNQPQHF
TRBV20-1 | CSAGDTNYGYTF
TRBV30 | CAWSPRSNQPQHF
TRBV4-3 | CASSQVRATEAFF
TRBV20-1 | CSATTRQGQRYGYTF
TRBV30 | CAWRGRAALNGNSPLHF
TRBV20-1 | CSARSWRGGLETQYF
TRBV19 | CASLPPDRGYTEAFF
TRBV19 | CASSMEDTQYF
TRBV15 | CATSTWTGRAFF
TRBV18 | CASSPGQIYGYTF
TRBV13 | CASSLRLAVTDTQYF
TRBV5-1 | CASSLAEAGGPKTQYF
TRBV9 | CASSVGLGNQPQHF
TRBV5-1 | CASSLAPGNEAFF
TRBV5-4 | CASHLRGSGANVLTF
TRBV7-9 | CASSLDRAWTEAFF
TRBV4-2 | CASSQVGNEQFF
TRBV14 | CASSQGAGTRRTDTQYF
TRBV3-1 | CASSRASTEAFF
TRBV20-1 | CSARGGISNQPQHF
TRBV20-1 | CSAPGAQPGELFF
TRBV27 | CASKKSGGNTYEQYF
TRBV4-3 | CASSQGPGSEQFF
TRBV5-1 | CASSLGTSGSDEQFF
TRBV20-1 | CSAATGLNGYTF
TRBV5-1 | CASNPVAGGPNEQFF
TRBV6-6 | CASSLGQDNQPQHF
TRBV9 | CASSGPSGREQFF
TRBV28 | CASNGGAASPLHF
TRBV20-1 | CSARRREGPFHTQYF
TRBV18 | CASSRGADANIQYF
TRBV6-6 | CASSWDRDSGDMGYTF
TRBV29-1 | CSVAVTSLQETQYF
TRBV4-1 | CASSQVASGYEQFF
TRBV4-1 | CASSQDRGGPGAFF
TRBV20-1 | CSATRGGGTGELFF
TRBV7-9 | CASSLGGGEKLFF
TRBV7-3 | CASSLDRASYNEQFF
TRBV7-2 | CASSASGTTEEQYF
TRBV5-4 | CASSHQLQGPNTGELFF
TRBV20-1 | CSARAYRENQPQHF
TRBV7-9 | CASSLERGTDTQYF
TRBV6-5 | CASNPAVPGETQYF